The TCR beta chain described here comes from a study of PD-1 blockade in classical Hodgkin lymphoma. V shed 6 bases, J shed 5 bases, and the junction held 9 bases outside the gene matches. The CDR3 contains 14 residues. CDR1 is SQVTM, CDR2 ANQGSEA, per germline. Sequencing used immunoSEQ multiplex PCR; TCRdb keeps in-frame clones, though not all of them. This table holds over 45,000 clones, roughly 73% found once. No patient escaped relapse after autologous stem cell transplantation, and brentuximab vedotin exposure varied. The chain combines TRBV29-1 with TRBJ2-5; 10 bases match TRBD2. The sequence derives from a human donor with classical Hodgkin lymphoma. The sample was peripheral blood mononuclear cells (PBMCs), taken before the second cycle of nivolumab. CDR3 amino acids: CSVWASGSRETQYF. CDR3 DNA sequence: TGCAGCGTGTGGGCTAGCGGGAGTCGTGAGACCCAGTACTTC.